This is a list of T cell receptor beta chains from one sample in a study of cytomegalovirus exposure and HLA in healthy donors. The data were produced by immunoSEQ multiplex PCR, yet TCRdb's version contains in-frame clones alone and is incomplete. The sample has some 100,000 clones, less than 80% seen once. The sample taken for sequencing was PBMCs. The receptor set was obtained from a woman aged 45 to 65 in good health and CMV-seropositive. The CDR3 runs from the conserved cysteine through the conserved F or W. D genes are given only for firm matches. Rows may omit the clone size; those that give it use once, few, many or a size class.

J gene: TRBJ1-1; clone size: NA; V gene: TRBV21-1; D gene: NA; CDR3 protein: CASNSGSGAFF; CDR3 DNA: TGTGCCAGCAATTCGGGGTCCGGGGCTTTCTTT
J gene: TRBJ2-4; clone size: once; V gene: TRBV13; D gene: TRBD1; CDR3 protein: CASRPWTGTKNIQYF; CDR3 DNA: TGTGCCAGCAGACCATGGACAGGTACCAAAAACATTCAGTACTTC
J gene: TRBJ2-6; clone size: NA; V gene: TRBV7-9; D gene: NA; CDR3 protein: CASRPSSGANVLTF; CDR3 DNA: TGTGCCAGCAGGCCTAGCTCTGGGGCCAACGTCCTGACTTTC
J gene: TRBJ1-5; clone size: NA; V gene: TRBV10-1; D gene: TRBD1; CDR3 protein: CASSGGQDSNQPQHF; CDR3 DNA: TGCGCCAGCAGTGGGGGACAGGATAGCAATCAGCCCCAGCATTTT
J gene: TRBJ2-5; clone size: NA; V gene: TRBV9; D gene: TRBD1; CDR3 protein: CASSALSDRAETQYF; CDR3 DNA: TGTGCCAGCAGCGCATTGTCGGACAGGGCAGAGACCCAGTACTTC
J gene: TRBJ2-7; clone size: NA; V gene: TRBV7-2; D gene: TRBD2; CDR3 protein: CASSLRGRAPYEQYF; CDR3 DNA: TGTGCCAGCAGCCTTCGTGGGAGGGCCCCCTACGAGCAGTACTTC
J gene: TRBJ1-2; clone size: NA; V gene: TRBV6-5; D gene: TRBD1; CDR3 protein: CASRGTGRSGYTF; CDR3 DNA: TGTGCCAGCAGGGGGACAGGGCGGTCGGGCTACACCTTC
J gene: TRBJ1-1; clone size: few; V gene: TRBV5-3; D gene: NA; CDR3 protein: CARRSTGSKIEAFF; CDR3 DNA: TGTGCCAGAAGATCTACAGGGTCCAAGATAGAAGCTTTCTTT
J gene: TRBJ2-3; clone size: NA; V gene: TRBV7-2; D gene: NA; CDR3 protein: CASSSSGQRADTQYF; CDR3 DNA: TGTGCCAGCAGCTCCTCAGGGCAGCGAGCAGATACGCAGTATTTT
J gene: TRBJ1-2; clone size: few; V gene: TRBV7-2; D gene: TRBD1; CDR3 protein: CASSLLGGQGDGYTF; CDR3 DNA: TGTGCCAGCTCACTACTGGGGGGACAGGGGGATGGCTACACCTTC
J gene: TRBJ1-1; clone size: NA; V gene: TRBV25-1; D gene: TRBD1; CDR3 protein: CASSENGDRTEAFF; CDR3 DNA: TGTGCCAGCAGTGAAAATGGGGACAGGACTGAAGCTTTCTTT
J gene: TRBJ2-3; clone size: NA; V gene: TRBV7-9; D gene: TRBD1; CDR3 protein: CSSSLGDSSTDTQYF; CDR3 DNA: TGTTCCAGCAGCTTAGGGGACAGTAGCACAGATACGCAGTATTTT
J gene: TRBJ2-1; clone size: NA; V gene: TRBV5-1; D gene: NA; CDR3 protein: CASSLGTYNEQFF; CDR3 DNA: TGCGCCAGCAGCTTGGGGACTTACAATGAGCAGTTCTTC
J gene: TRBJ1-1; clone size: NA; V gene: TRBV6-5; D gene: NA; CDR3 protein: CASLGLGPREAFF; CDR3 DNA: TGTGCCTCCCTAGGACTTGGACCCCGGGAAGCTTTCTTT
J gene: TRBJ2-1; clone size: NA; V gene: TRBV13; D gene: NA; CDR3 protein: CASSLEMSSYNEQFF; CDR3 DNA: TGTGCCAGCAGCTTGGAGATGAGCTCCTACAATGAGCAGTTCTTC
J gene: TRBJ1-2; clone size: once; V gene: TRBV4-1; D gene: NA; CDR3 protein: CASSQDYFKGPGYGYTF; CDR3 DNA: TGCGCCAGCAGCCAAGATTACTTTAAGGGGCCCGGCTATGGCTACACCTTC
J gene: TRBJ2-1; clone size: NA; V gene: TRBV5-1; D gene: TRBD2; CDR3 protein: CASSLGTSRGNEQFF; CDR3 DNA: TGCGCCAGCAGCTTGGGGACTAGCAGAGGCAATGAGCAGTTCTTC
J gene: TRBJ2-1; clone size: NA; V gene: TRBV19; D gene: TRBD1; CDR3 protein: CASRGRGNPYNEQFF; CDR3 DNA: TGTGCCAGTAGGGGCAGGGGGAATCCCTACAATGAGCAGTTCTTC
J gene: TRBJ2-1; clone size: few; V gene: TRBV11-3; D gene: NA; CDR3 protein: CASSPGAPYNEQFF; CDR3 DNA: TGTGCCAGCAGCCCAGGGGCCCCCTACAATGAGCAGTTCTTC
J gene: TRBJ2-5; clone size: NA; V gene: TRBV7-8; D gene: TRBD2; CDR3 protein: CASSTLLAGGGTQYF; CDR3 DNA: TGTGCCAGCAGCACCCTACTAGCGGGGGGTGGGACCCAGTACTTC
J gene: TRBJ2-7; clone size: NA; V gene: TRBV5-5; D gene: NA; CDR3 protein: CASSLGGHYEQYF; CDR3 DNA: TGTGCCAGCAGCTTGGGGGGACACTACGAGCAGTACTTC
J gene: TRBJ2-1; clone size: few; V gene: TRBV4-1; D gene: TRBD1; CDR3 protein: CASSQPGQGAREQFF; CDR3 DNA: TGCGCCAGCAGCCAACCGGGACAGGGGGCTCGTGAGCAGTTCTTC
J gene: TRBJ2-5; clone size: NA; V gene: TRBV5-1; D gene: NA; CDR3 protein: CASSLGRGGSDLQETQYF; CDR3 DNA: TGCGCCAGCAGCTTGGGGAGGGGGGGGAGCGACCTTCAGGAGACCCAGTACTTC
J gene: TRBJ2-1; clone size: NA; V gene: TRBV13; D gene: TRBD2; CDR3 protein: CASSSFSGSTEGGEQFF; CDR3 DNA: TGTGCCAGCAGCTCTTTTAGCGGGAGCACCGAGGGTGGTGAGCAGTTCTTC
J gene: TRBJ2-1; clone size: NA; V gene: TRBV5-1; D gene: NA; CDR3 protein: CASSPRWDGGADEQFF; CDR3 DNA: TGCGCCAGCAGCCCCCGCTGGGACGGGGGAGCGGATGAGCAGTTCTTC
J gene: TRBJ2-2; clone size: NA; V gene: TRBV9; D gene: NA; CDR3 protein: CASSVAQDNTGELFF; CDR3 DNA: TGTGCCAGCAGCGTAGCACAGGACAACACCGGGGAGCTGTTTTTT
J gene: TRBJ2-5; clone size: NA; V gene: TRBV19; D gene: TRBD2; CDR3 protein: CASSTGLAGGPGTQYF; CDR3 DNA: TGTGCCAGTAGTACCGGACTAGCGGGAGGGCCAGGGACCCAGTACTTC
J gene: TRBJ2-2; clone size: NA; V gene: TRBV2; D gene: NA; CDR3 protein: CASSVRSRGTGELFF; CDR3 DNA: TGTGCCAGCAGTGTGAGGAGTCGGGGCACCGGGGAGCTGTTTTTT
J gene: TRBJ2-3; clone size: once; V gene: TRBV19; D gene: NA; CDR3 protein: CASSPRTDTQYF; CDR3 DNA: TGTGCCAGTAGCCCTAGAACAGATACGCAGTATTTT
J gene: TRBJ2-3; clone size: NA; V gene: TRBV5-1; D gene: NA; CDR3 protein: CASRAGPWDTQYF; CDR3 DNA: TGCGCCAGCAGGGCGGGGCCGTGGGATACGCAGTATTTT
J gene: TRBJ2-3; clone size: NA; V gene: TRBV4-3; D gene: NA; CDR3 protein: CASSQAGSDTQYF; CDR3 DNA: TGCGCCAGCAGCCAAGCAGGGTCAGATACGCAGTATTTT
J gene: TRBJ1-1; clone size: NA; V gene: TRBV7-9; D gene: NA; CDR3 protein: CASSPPRQGTTEAFF; CDR3 DNA: TGTGCCAGCAGCCCCCCTCGTCAGGGGACCACTGAAGCTTTCTTT
J gene: TRBJ1-2; clone size: NA; V gene: TRBV10-1; D gene: NA; CDR3 protein: CASSGQSRGYTF; CDR3 DNA: TGCGCCAGCAGTGGACAGTCGCGTGGCTACACCTTC
J gene: TRBJ2-1; clone size: NA; V gene: TRBV5-4; D gene: NA; CDR3 protein: CASSLASYNEQFF; CDR3 DNA: TGTGCCAGCAGCTTGGCTAGCTACAATGAGCAGTTCTTC
J gene: TRBJ1-2; clone size: NA; V gene: TRBV7-2; D gene: NA; CDR3 protein: CASSLEGQRIEANF; CDR3 DNA: TGTGCCAGCAGCTTAGAAGGACAGAGAATTGAGGCCAACTTC
J gene: TRBJ1-5; clone size: NA; V gene: TRBV19; D gene: TRBD1; CDR3 protein: CASSLQGAWQPQHF; CDR3 DNA: TGTGCCAGTAGTCTACAGGGGGCATGGCAGCCCCAGCATTTT
J gene: TRBJ2-2; clone size: NA; V gene: TRBV6-5; D gene: NA; CDR3 protein: CASSYDGVNTGELFF; CDR3 DNA: TGTGCCAGCAGTTACGACGGGGTAAACACCGGGGAGCTGTTTTTT
J gene: TRBJ1-1; clone size: NA; V gene: TRBV11-2; D gene: NA; CDR3 protein: CAGSLALWDMRDTEAFF; CDR3 DNA: TGTGCCGGCAGCTTAGCTCTCTGGGACATGAGGGACACTGAAGCTTTCTTT
J gene: TRBJ2-2; clone size: NA; V gene: TRBV10-3; D gene: NA; CDR3 protein: CATGTSDTGELFF; CDR3 DNA: TGTGCCACTGGGACATCGGACACCGGGGAGCTGTTTTTT
J gene: TRBJ1-2; clone size: few; V gene: TRBV29-1; D gene: TRBD1; CDR3 protein: CSAGTDGYTF; CDR3 DNA: TGCAGCGCTGGGACAGATGGCTACACCTTC
J gene: TRBJ2-1; clone size: NA; V gene: TRBV4-3; D gene: NA; CDR3 protein: CASSPQGPGGNEQFF; CDR3 DNA: TGCGCCAGCAGCCCCCAGGGGCCCGGTGGCAATGAGCAGTTCTTC
J gene: TRBJ1-2; clone size: once; V gene: TRBV18; D gene: TRBD1; CDR3 protein: CASSPLRQGEASNYGYTF; CDR3 DNA: TGTGCCAGCTCACCGTTACGACAGGGGGAGGCTTCTAACTATGGCTACACCTTC
J gene: TRBJ2-4; clone size: NA; V gene: TRBV14; D gene: TRBD1; CDR3 protein: CASSQTGVLGKNSQYF; CDR3 DNA: TGTGCCAGCAGCCAAACAGGGGTTCTAGGCAAAAACAGTCAGTACTTC
J gene: TRBJ2-1; clone size: NA; V gene: TRBV4-1; D gene: NA; CDR3 protein: CASSLVGRRDEQFF; CDR3 DNA: TGCGCCAGCAGCCTTGTTGGCCGGCGGGATGAGCAGTTCTTC
J gene: TRBJ2-1; clone size: NA; V gene: TRBV19; D gene: TRBD2; CDR3 protein: CASSIGGGRISGEQFF; CDR3 DNA: TGTGCCAGTAGTATCGGTGGCGGGAGGATTTCTGGGGAGCAGTTCTTC
J gene: TRBJ2-7; clone size: NA; V gene: TRBV10-3; D gene: NA; CDR3 protein: CAITQAWRSYEQYF; CDR3 DNA: TGTGCCATCACCCAGGCGTGGAGGTCCTACGAGCAGTACTTC
J gene: TRBJ2-1; clone size: NA; V gene: TRBV2; D gene: NA; CDR3 protein: CASATGSYNEQFF; CDR3 DNA: TGTGCCAGCGCGACAGGATCTTACAATGAGCAGTTCTTC
J gene: TRBJ2-1; clone size: NA; V gene: TRBV19; D gene: NA; CDR3 protein: CASSIPGSYNEQFF; CDR3 DNA: TGTGCCAGTAGTATTCCCGGGAGCTACAATGAGCAGTTCTTC